Each of the 13 T cell receptor beta chains below was sequenced from the same sample in a study of T cells in Graves' hyperthyroidism and ophthalmopathy (dated by TCRdb to the late 2010s). Library method: multiplex PCR. Sequencing instrument: Illumina HiSeq 2000. TCR beta CDR3 regions were amplified from RNA transcripts. The TCR CDR3 was subjected to a first round of RT-PCR using the HTBI primer set and the Qiagen OneStep RT-PCR kit. Using fastp at Q25 and MiXCR, TCRdb reprocessed the public reads and kept productive beta chains. Every entry covers one CDR3 protein and lists the most common genes and DNA from its rows. In this sample the table shows about 46,000 distinct CDR3 sequences, 45% to 50% of which occur a single time. Roughly 32% of the sample rests with the top ten. Sequencing was done on a sample of peripheral blood or thyroid tissue (not recorded which). Every receptor here comes from a woman aged 45-65 years with Graves' hyperthyroidism.

The chain employs TRBV7-9 and TRBJ2-2, with 11 nucleotides matching TRBD1. CDR1 SEHNR and CDR2 FQNEAQ come from the germline V gene (reference sequence). The CDR3 totals 16 residues. The V segment lost 4 bases and the J segment 0 bases; nucleotides outside the gene matches: 1. CDR3 region: CASSSGQGANTGELFF. CDR3 DNA sequence: TGTGCCAGCAGCTCGGGACAGGGGGCGAACACCGGGGAGCTGTTTTTT.

This clonotype has just a few counts. The chain joins TRBV5-1 to TRBJ1-3; D gene uncertain. The CDR3 is 16 residues long. Between the trimmed V and J ends, which lost 0 bases and 1 base, there was a span of 11 bases. The germline V gene encodes CDR1 SGHRS and CDR2 YFSETQ. The CDR3 loop reads CASSLGLGKSGNTIYF. CDR3 in DNA: TGCGCCAGCAGCTTGGGATTGGGGAAATCTGGAAACACCATATATTTT.

The V and J genes are TRBV9 and TRBJ2-7; 12 bases align to TRBD2. From germline, CDR1 is SGDLS and CDR2 YYNGEE. V gave up 3 bases and J gave up 6 bases; unmatched junction bases: 4. CDR3 length equals 14 residues. CDR3 bases: TGTGCCAGCAGCGAACCGGGACTAGCGGGCGAGCAGTACTTC. Translating gives CASSEPGLAGEQYF.

The rearrangement links TRBV2 to TRBJ2-5; D remains unclear. The CDR3 loop spans 15 amino acids. Deletions cut 6 bases from V and 2 bases from J, with 16 bases between. The germline gives CDR1 SNHLY, CDR2 FYNNEI. The DNA of the CDR3 is TGTGCCAGCAGCCAAGACCTAGGACCACAAGAGACCCAGTACTTC. It yields the protein CASSQDLGPQETQYF.

This clonotype has at least ten counts. The rearrangement joins TRBV6-2 or TRBV6-3 to TRBJ1-1, with unresolved D. The V gene lost 5 bases and the J gene lost 4 bases, with 11 bases spanning the gap. This CDR3 is built from 13 residues. The germline V gene encodes CDR1 MNHEY and CDR2 SVGEGT. The chain's CDR3 is CASSPLIPTEAFF. The CDR3 DNA follows: TGTGCCAGCAGTCCCCTCATCCCCACTGAAGCTTTCTTT.

At least ten counts were recorded for this clonotype. This chain joins TRBV6-2 or TRBV6-3 and TRBJ2-7; D is possibly TRBD2 (5 bases). Germline CDR1 is MNHEY and CDR2 is SVGEGT. V lost 0 bases and J 0 bases, leaving 6 bases between the germline ends. There are 14 residues in the CDR3. The CDR3 DNA sequence: TGTGCCAGCAGTTACTCTGCGGGCTCCTACGAGCAGTACTTC. This encodes CASSYSAGSYEQYF.

V gene TRBV5-1 combines with J gene TRBJ2-6; the D is unclear. Germline-derived CDR1 and CDR2 are SGHRS and YFSETQ. V was shortened by 0 bases and J by 0 bases, with 4 bases between the two germline ends. This CDR3 region has 15 residues. The DNA of the CDR3 is TGCGCCAGCAGCTTGGAGGCCTCTGGGGCCAACGTCCTGACTTTC. This codes for CASSLEASGANVLTF.

This chain joins TRBV7-3 and TRBJ1-6; D not resolved. CDR1 and CDR2 (germline): SGHTA, FQGTGA. V lost 5 bases and J lost 5, with 13 bases in between. The CDR3 sequence is 15 residues long. The CDR3 is CASSVGGLDNSPLHF. CDR3 in DNA: TGTGCCAGCAGCGTCGGAGGGTTGGATAATTCACCCCTCCACTTT. Using reference TRBV7-3 and TRBJ1-6 for the parts outside the CDR3, the full variable domain is GAGVSQTPSNKVTEKGKYVELRCDPISGHTALYWYRQSLGQGPEFLIYFQGTGAADDSGLPNDRFFAVRPEGSVSTLKIQRTERGDSAVYLCASSVGGLDNSPLHFGNGTRLTVT.

This clonotype was counted many times. V gene TRBV29-1 combines with J gene TRBJ2-5, with 7 bases that match TRBD2. Germline V gene data show CDR1 as SQVTM and CDR2 as ANQGSEA. The ends lost 0 bases at V and 0 bases at J; junction bases unmatched: 16. The CDR3 contains 19 residues. CDR3 loop: CSVEDLRLLAAKYQETQYF. The CDR3, as DNA: TGCAGCGTTGAAGATCTCAGACTCCTAGCGGCGAAGTACCAAGAGACCCAGTACTTC.

In its sample, this clonotype is large. The chain recombines TRBV7-9 with TRBJ1-2; D unclear. The CDR3 contains 11 residues. Germline V gene data show CDR1 as SEHNR and CDR2 as FQNEAQ (reference sequence). The V end was cut by 8 bases, the J end by 8 bases, with 12 bases between. CDR3 sequence (DNA): TGTGCCAGCGGCAGGTCCCAAGGCTACACCTTC. This sequence encodes CASGRSQGYTF.

CDR3 residues: CSASLQVGETRYF. Here the CDR3 DNA reads TGCAGTGCCAGCCTCCAAGTTGGTGAAACGAGGTACTTC. The chain is built from TRBV20-1 and TRBJ2-7, with D unclear. Between the trimmed V and J ends, which lost 6 bases and 12 bases, there was a span of 24 bases. Looked up from germline, CDR1 is DFQATT and CDR2 is SNEGSKA (reference sequence). This CDR3 has 13 residues.

This clonotype was found once. This rearrangement joins TRBV29-1 to TRBJ1-2; 10 bases match TRBD1. The CDR3 extends over 12 amino acids. With 6 bases clipped from V and 6 bases from J, the junction kept 4 bases outside the gene matches. Germline CDR1 reads SQVTM; CDR2 reads ANQGSEA. The CDR3 nucleotides are TGCAGCGTGAGGGGGACAGGGGATGGCTACACCTTC. Translating it yields CSVRGTGDGYTF.

V and J are TRBV20-1 and TRBJ1-2, with D unclear. Trimming cost V 6 bases and J 8 bases, with 22 bases left between them. CDR1 DFQATT and CDR2 SNEGSKA come from the germline V gene (reference sequence). The CDR3 consists of 14 residues. In DNA, the CDR3 is TGCAGTGCCCCGGGAGTGGGCAGGTCCCAAGGCTACACCTTC. Translating it yields CSAPGVGRSQGYTF.